The 9 T cell receptor beta chains listed next were all sequenced from one sample in a study of early T cells in non-severe SARS-CoV-2 infection. TCRdb analysed the 5' RACE reads with MiXCR anew, one entry per CDR3 protein. The sample contains about 92,000 distinct CDR3 sequences, around 16% of which appear only once. The sequencing sample was made of whole blood. These receptors all stem from an adult who was a healthcare worker with PCR-confirmed SARS-CoV-2 infection or an uninfected control (not recorded which).

This clonotype was seen a handful of times. The chain has TRBV2 and TRBJ2-7; D may match TRBD1 or TRBD2 (5 bases each). V shed 6 bases and J shed 3 bases, with 9 bases lying between them. This CDR3 comprises 12 residues. Germline CDR1 SNHLY, CDR2 FYNNEI. The CDR3, as DNA: TGTGCCAGCAGGGGGGATAACTACGAGCAGTACTTC. Translation gives CASRGDNYEQYF.

In its sample, this clonotype was seen a few times. The J gene is TRBJ2-7, the V gene TRBV12-5, with no clear D. Germline CDR1 reads LGHNT; CDR2 reads FRNRAP. Trimming left V 10 bases short and J 2 bases short, with 12 bases between. The CDR3 is 12 residues long. The CDR3 is CAIATGPYEQYF. CDR3 in DNA: TGTGCTATTGCGACCGGACCCTACGAGCAGTACTTC. The whole variable domain, remainder taken from reference TRBV12-5 and TRBJ2-7, is DARVTQTPRHKVTEMGQEVTMRCQPILGHNTVFWYRQTMMQGLELLAYFRNRAPLDDSGMPKDRFSAEMPDATLATLKIQPSEPRDSAVYFCAIATGPYEQYFGPGTRLTVT.

This clonotype appeared a few times. This rearrangement joins TRBV28 to TRBJ1-5; D gene uncertain. Trimming pared 6 bases from V and 3 bases from J, leaving 12 bases between. This CDR3 comprises 14 residues. Germline V gene lookup returns CDR1 MDHEN and CDR2 SYDVKM. DNA for the CDR3: TGTGCCAGCAGCTTCAGACCCATCAATCAGCCCCAGCATTTT. This encodes CASSFRPINQPQHF.

This chain connects TRBV28 to TRBJ2-1; no clear D gene. CDR3 size: 13 residues. V was shortened by 4 bases and J by 4 bases, with 8 bases between the two germline ends. The germline gives CDR1 MDHEN, CDR2 SYDVKM. The CDR3 coding sequence is TGTGCCAGCAGTTACCTTGCGTACAATGAGCAGTTCTTC. This translates into CASSYLAYNEQFF.

This clonotype was recorded a few times. This chain links TRBV20-1 with TRBJ2-7; unclear D gene. Germline CDR1 and CDR2: DFQATT and SNEGSKA (reference sequence). The CDR3 covers 14 residues. Trimming took off 0 bases at V and 1 base at J, with 10 bases between the two ends. The CDR3 coding sequence is TGCAGTGCTAGAGATCTAGGAGAGTCCTACGAGCAGTACTTC. This encodes CSARDLGESYEQYF.

This clonotype was seen more than once but under ten times. CDR3 in DNA: TGCAGTGCTAGAGATGACCGGGGGCCCTACGAGCAGTACTTC. It codes for CSARDDRGPYEQYF. The chain combines TRBV20-1 with TRBJ2-7; D tentatively reads TRBD1 or TRBD2 (6 bases each). Trimming removed 0 bases from V and 2 bases from J, with 11 bases in between. Germline loops: CDR1 DFQATT, CDR2 SNEGSKA (reference sequence). The CDR3 is made up of 14 amino acids.

A few counts support this clonotype. The chain recombines TRBV27 with TRBJ1-6; D gene uncertain. This CDR3 has 15 amino acids. From germline, CDR1 is MNHEY and CDR2 SMNVEV (reference sequence). The V end was cut by 5 bases, the J end by 0 bases, with 8 bases between. CDR3 sequence (DNA): TGTGCCAGCAGTCCCCCTCTCTCCTATAATTCACCCCTCCACTTT. Its protein product is CASSPPLSYNSPLHF.

This clonotype was counted only a few times. V is TRBV28 and J is TRBJ2-1; 7 nucleotides agree with TRBD2. The CDR3 covers 14 residues. The V segment lost 2 bases and the J segment 6 bases; nucleotides outside the gene matches: 4. The V gene's germline CDR1 is MDHEN and CDR2 SYDVKM. CDR3 amino acids: CASSLTVAGNEQFF. The CDR3 DNA sequence: TGTGCCAGCAGTTTAACCGTAGCGGGCAATGAGCAGTTCTTC.

The J gene is TRBJ1-1, the V gene TRBV18, with D uncertain. The CDR3 is 15 residues long. V was trimmed by 0 bases and J by 0 bases, leaving 8 bases between them. In germline, CDR1 is KGHSH, CDR2 LQKENI. The CDR3 sequence: CASSPPSRMNTEAFF. In nucleotides, the CDR3 is TGTGCCAGCTCACCACCATCCCGGATGAACACTGAAGCTTTCTTT.